This is a list of T cell receptor beta chains from one sample in a study of blood T cell repertoires in COVID-19. Method: immunoSEQ multiplex PCR; TCRdb's copy keeps in-frame clones and lacks some. The table records under 300,000 clones, 89% of them present only once. The sequencing input was PBMCs or T cells enriched from blood (not recorded which). The receptor set was obtained from a woman in her fifties or sixties who had recovered from COVID-19. Each CDR3 is given with its conserved first and last residue. Fields, in order: D gene, J gene, V gene, clone size, CDR3 DNA, CDR3 protein. D genes are given only for firm matches. Rows give clone size only sometimes, using once, few, many, or a class for an expanded clone.

>TRBD1|TRBJ1-2|TRBV28|NA
TGTGCCAGCAGTTTGTCAGGGGGCATCGGCGGCTACACCTTC
CASSLSGGIGGYTF
>NA|TRBJ1-1|TRBV28|NA
TGTGCCAGCAGTTTTCTAGCTGAAGCTTTCTTT
CASSFLAEAFF
>TRBD2|TRBJ2-3|TRBV14|NA
TGTGCCAGCAGCCAAATCCGGGGGGTTACAGATACGCAGTATTTT
CASSQIRGVTDTQYF
>NA|TRBJ2-5|TRBV2|NA
TGTGCCAGCAGTCCCCTTCCGGGGGTGACCCAGTACTTC
CASSPLPGVTQYF
>NA|TRBJ1-5|TRBV9|NA
TGTGCCAGCAGCGTAGATGGTAGTAGCAATCAGCCCCAGCATTTT
CASSVDGSSNQPQHF
>TRBD2|TRBJ2-1|TRBV4-1|NA
TGCGCCAGCAGCCCGTTGAACGGGAGGCACAGCAATGAGCAGTTCTTC
CASSPLNGRHSNEQFF
>NA|TRBJ2-5|TRBV7-9|NA
TGTGGGGGTTCGGGCGCGGGCGAAGAGGCCCAGTACTTC
CGGSGAGEEAQYF
>TRBD1|TRBJ2-3|TRBV28|NA
TGTGCCAGCAGAACCCCCCACAGGGGACGTACAGATACGCAGTATTTT
CASRTPHRGRTDTQYF
>NA|TRBJ2-7|TRBV19|NA
TGTGCCAGTAGTTCCCTTGGCGGGAAGTCCCACGAGCAGTACTTC
CASSSLGGKSHEQYF
>NA|TRBJ1-1|TRBV7-2|NA
TGTGCCAGCAGCTTGACTCGGGACACGAACACTGAAGCTTTCTTT
CASSLTRDTNTEAFF
>NA|TRBJ2-5|TRBV7-6|NA
TGTGCCAGCAGCCGTCAGTTGGTTGGACTTAAAGAGACCCAGTACTTC
CASSRQLVGLKETQYF
>TRBD1|TRBJ1-5|TRBV7-8|few
TGTGCCAGCAGCTTGCAGGGGGCCTCTCAGCCCCAGCATTTT
CASSLQGASQPQHF
>TRBD1|TRBJ2-1|TRBV13|NA
TGTGCCAGCAGCCCCAGACAGGGGATGATTGAGCAGTTCTTC
CASSPRQGMIEQFF
>NA|TRBJ2-1|TRBV6-6|NA
TGTGCCAGCAGTCCCGGGAACTACAATGAGCAGTTCTTC
CASSPGNYNEQFF
>NA|TRBJ1-4|TRBV19|NA
TGTGCCAGTAGTATCAGTTCAGGGTCCGAAAAACTGTTTTTT
CASSISSGSEKLFF
>NA|TRBJ1-5|TRBV6-5|NA
TGTGCCAGCAGTTACTCGATAGTACAGAATCAGCCCCAGCATTTT
CASSYSIVQNQPQHF
>NA|TRBJ1-1|TRBV5-1|NA
TGCGCCAGCAGCTTAGGACAAGCTAACACTGAAGCTTTCTTT
CASSLGQANTEAFF
>NA|TRBJ2-1|TRBV9|few
TGTGCCAGCAGCGTATCAAGCGCCTACCCCTACAATGAGCAGTTCTTC
CASSVSSAYPYNEQFF
>TRBD2|TRBJ2-1|TRBV6-2/TRBV6-3|once
TGTGCCAGCAGTTTCCGCCCAGCTAGCGGGACCCGGAATGAGCAGTTCTTC
CASSFRPASGTRNEQFF
>NA|TRBJ1-1|TRBV30|NA
TGTGCCTGGAGTGTGGGGCACACTGAAGCTTTCTTT
CAWSVGHTEAFF
>TRBD2|TRBJ2-1|TRBV5-1|NA
TGCGCCAGCAGCCAGACCCCACTAGCGGAGTACAATGAGCAGTTCTTC
CASSQTPLAEYNEQFF
>TRBD1|TRBJ1-6|TRBV6-6|NA
TGTGCCAGCAGTTACTTGATGGACAGGGATTCACCCCTCCACTTT
CASSYLMDRDSPLHF
>TRBD2|TRBJ2-1|TRBV4-2|few
TGTGCCAGCAGCCCAGGACTAGCGGAGAGAAATGAGCAGTTCTTC
CASSPGLAERNEQFF
>NA|TRBJ1-6|TRBV30|NA
TGTGCCTTCCTTGACAGGATCGGGCCACCCCTCCACTTT
CAFLDRIGPPLHF
>TRBD1|TRBJ1-6|TRBV28|NA
TGTGCCAGCAGTTCACAGGGGGGGAATTCACCCCTCCACTTT
CASSSQGGNSPLHF
>TRBD1|TRBJ1-2|TRBV5-8|NA
TGTGCCAGCACCACGGGGACAGCCACTAACTATGGCTACACCTTC
CASTTGTATNYGYTF
>NA|TRBJ1-1|TRBV5-1|NA
TGCGCCAGCAGCCCGATCCACATGAACACTGAAGCTTTCTTT
CASSPIHMNTEAFF
>NA|TRBJ1-4|TRBV3-1/TRBV3-2|NA
TGTGCCAGCAGCCCCCACGGAGGGGCTGAAAAACTGTTTTTT
CASSPHGGAEKLFF
>TRBD2|TRBJ2-1|TRBV14|NA
TGTGCCAGCAGCCATGGACTAGTAAGTGAGCAGTTCTTC
CASSHGLVSEQFF
>NA|TRBJ1-4|TRBV9|NA
TGTGCCAGCAGCGTAGGTGTACAGGCCTCTGAAAAACTGTTTTTT
CASSVGVQASEKLFF
>TRBD2|TRBJ2-1|TRBV7-2|NA
TGTGCCAGCAGCTTGTCACCCAGCGGGGGTAACTCCTACAATGAGCAGTTCTTC
CASSLSPSGGNSYNEQFF
>NA|TRBJ2-2|TRBV2|NA
TGTGCCAGCAGTGATTACGGGTCCCTTAAAGTTCCCGGGGAGCTGTTTTTT
CASSDYGSLKVPGELFF
>TRBD1|TRBJ2-1|TRBV5-8|NA
TGTGCCAGCGGCAGGACAGGGTGGTTCTTC
CASGRTGWFF
>NA|TRBJ1-4|TRBV19|NA
TGTGCCAGTAGTATATGGGAGAATAATGAAAAACTGTTTTTT
CASSIWENNEKLFF
>TRBD1|TRBJ2-2|TRBV11-2|NA
TGTGCCAGCAGCTTGGGACAGGGGGCTTTTGTCGGGGAGCTGTTTTTT
CASSLGQGAFVGELFF
>TRBD1|TRBJ1-6|TRBV11-2|NA
TGTGCCAGCAGCCCGGGGACAGGGTATAATTCACCCCTCCACTTT
CASSPGTGYNSPLHF
>TRBD1|TRBJ1-1|TRBV28|NA
TGTGCCAGCAGTATAGGGGGCGACTTGAACACTGAAGCTTTCTTT
CASSIGGDLNTEAFF
>TRBD2|TRBJ2-3|TRBV29-1|NA
TGCAGCGGGCTGACTAGCGGAATCACAGATACGCAGTATTTT
CSGLTSGITDTQYF
>NA|TRBJ1-5|TRBV18|NA
TGTGCCAGCTCTCTCGGGGAAGATCAGCCCCAGCATTTT
CASSLGEDQPQHF
>NA|TRBJ2-3|TRBV9|NA
TGTGCCAGCAGCAACCAGAGGGGCGGGATGCAATACACAGATACGCAGTATTTT
CASSNQRGGMQYTDTQYF
>TRBD2|TRBJ2-1|TRBV24-1|NA
TGTGCCACCAGTGATCGGGGGTGGGGTAGCGGGAGGTCTTACAATGAGCAGTTCTTC
CATSDRGWGSGRSYNEQFF
>NA|TRBJ2-4|TRBV28|NA
TGTGCCAGCATCACATCTGGAGGGAACATTCAGTACTTC
CASITSGGNIQYF
>NA|TRBJ1-1|TRBV4-1|NA
TGCGCCAGCACCCCAGAGCGTACGCGCGGTCACACTGAAGCTTTCTTT
CASTPERTRGHTEAFF
>NA|TRBJ2-5|TRBV27|once
TGTGCCAGCAGCTCGGCGGATCGGGAGACCCAGTACTTC
CASSSADRETQYF
>NA|TRBJ2-7|TRBV28|NA
TGTGCCAGCACCTCGGGACACGCTACCTACGAGCAGTACTTC
CASTSGHATYEQYF
>NA|TRBJ2-2|TRBV19|NA
TGTGCCAGTAGTATTGGGGGGGCTGGCGGGGAGCTGTTTTTT
CASSIGGAGGELFF
>TRBD2|TRBJ2-5|TRBV28|NA
TGTGCCAGCGAGCTAGCGGGAGATGAGACCCAGTACTTC
CASELAGDETQYF
>NA|TRBJ1-3|TRBV5-1|NA
TGCGCCAGCAGCCCGGACTCCTCTGGAAACACCATATATTTT
CASSPDSSGNTIYF
>NA|TRBJ1-4|TRBV24-1|NA
TGTGCCACCAGTGGTGTGGGCGAAGGGGAACTGTTTTTT
CATSGVGEGELFF
>NA|TRBJ2-7|TRBV28|NA
TGTGCCAGCAGTCCTCCCCACCCAGACTCCTCGGAGTACTACGAGCAGTACTTC
CASSPPHPDSSEYYEQYF
>NA|TRBJ1-6|TRBV27|once
TGTGCCAGCACCCTACAGGGAAGTTACAATTCACCCCTCCACTTT
CASTLQGSYNSPLHF
>NA|TRBJ1-4|TRBV2|NA
TGTGCCAGCTCGGAGGGGAATAATGAAAAACTGTTTTTT
CASSEGNNEKLFF
>TRBD1|TRBJ1-3|TRBV30|NA
TGTGCCTGGAGTGGGAGGACAGGGAATAAAGGAAACACCATATATTTT
CAWSGRTGNKGNTIYF